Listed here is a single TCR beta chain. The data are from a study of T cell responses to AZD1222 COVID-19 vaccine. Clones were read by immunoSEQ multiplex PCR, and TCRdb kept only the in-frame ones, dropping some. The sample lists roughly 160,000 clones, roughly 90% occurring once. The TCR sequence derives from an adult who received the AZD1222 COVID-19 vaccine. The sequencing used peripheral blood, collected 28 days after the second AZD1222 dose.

CDR3 in amino acids: CSASGDRAGAFF. CDR3 sequence (DNA): TGCAGTGCTAGTGGGGACAGGGCGGGAGCTTTCTTT. This chain joins TRBV20-1 and TRBJ1-1; 9 bases map to TRBD1. CDR1 and CDR2 (germline): DFQATT, SNEGSKA (reference sequence). This CDR3 is built from 12 residues. The ends lost 3 bases at V and 10 bases at J; junction bases unmatched: 6.